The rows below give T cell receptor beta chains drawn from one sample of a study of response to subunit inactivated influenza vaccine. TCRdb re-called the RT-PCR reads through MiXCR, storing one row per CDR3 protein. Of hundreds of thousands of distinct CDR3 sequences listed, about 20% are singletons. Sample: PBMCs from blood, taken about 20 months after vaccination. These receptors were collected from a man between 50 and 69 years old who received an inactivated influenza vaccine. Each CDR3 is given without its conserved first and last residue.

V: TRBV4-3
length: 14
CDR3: ASSQIGTGVVYGYT

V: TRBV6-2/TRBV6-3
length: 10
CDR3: ASSYLRDTQY

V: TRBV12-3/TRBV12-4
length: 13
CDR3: ASSDRDRASYEQY

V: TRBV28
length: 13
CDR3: ASTLVGTGHTEAF

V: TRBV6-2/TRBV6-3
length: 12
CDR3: ASSTPGLPDTQY

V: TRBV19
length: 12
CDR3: ASSLTGAYSEQF

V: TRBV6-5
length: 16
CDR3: ASSYSTGSGGSLDTQY

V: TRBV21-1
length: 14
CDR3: ASSKGRKGVDEKLF

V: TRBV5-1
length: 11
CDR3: ASSWVPATEAF

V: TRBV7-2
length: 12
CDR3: ASSSRQRINEQF

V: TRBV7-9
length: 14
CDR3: ASSYTPGWTQETQY

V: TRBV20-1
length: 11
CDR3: SAPSPGGSGYT

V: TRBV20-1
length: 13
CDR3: SASVPTGGHQPQH

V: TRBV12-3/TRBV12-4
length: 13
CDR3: ASSLGGTDNQPQH

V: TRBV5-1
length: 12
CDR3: ASSTGTLGEKLF

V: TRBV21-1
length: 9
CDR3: ASSASNEQF

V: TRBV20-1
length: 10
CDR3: SARDQVTEAF

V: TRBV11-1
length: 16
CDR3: ASSSIGRDRLQGEKLF

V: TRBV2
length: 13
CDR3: ASRGTASSGNTIY

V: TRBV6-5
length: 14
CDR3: ASSYDRGRWTDTQY

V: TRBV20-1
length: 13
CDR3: SARDLQGTYREQY

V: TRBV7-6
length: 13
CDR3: ASSLGQQGPYEQY

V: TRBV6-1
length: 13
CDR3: ASRPTALAKNIQY

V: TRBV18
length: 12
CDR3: ASSPMSDDSPLH

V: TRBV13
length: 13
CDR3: ASSLGRRSFLVQY

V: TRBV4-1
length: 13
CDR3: ASSQGRTGFYGYT

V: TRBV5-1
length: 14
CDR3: ASSSDPAPGANVLT

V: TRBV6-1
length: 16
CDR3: ARPRVWQGPIINEKLF

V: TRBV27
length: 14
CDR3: ASSFVGQGGPDTQY

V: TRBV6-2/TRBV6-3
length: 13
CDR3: ASSLSQGEGTEAF

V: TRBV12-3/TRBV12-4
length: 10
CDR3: ASTPTKDTQY

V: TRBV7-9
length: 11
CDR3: ASSESNRGEQY

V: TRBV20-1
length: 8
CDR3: SASWGLRF

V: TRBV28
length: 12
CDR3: ASSWGLSNSPLH

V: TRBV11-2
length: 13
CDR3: ASSLPTQGGYGYT

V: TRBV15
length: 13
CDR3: ATSPRGDSFYGYT

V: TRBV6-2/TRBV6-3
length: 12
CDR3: ASSFGGHWNEQF

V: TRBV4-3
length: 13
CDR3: ASSRNRDRSYEQY

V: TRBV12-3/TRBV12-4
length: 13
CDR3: ASRSGTSGRNEQF

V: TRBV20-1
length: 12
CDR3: SAANSAFTDTQY

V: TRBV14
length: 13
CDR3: ASSPSGQGLYEQY

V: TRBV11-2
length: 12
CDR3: ASSLAGTKNIQY

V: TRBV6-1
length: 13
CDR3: ASSVGGLGTGELF

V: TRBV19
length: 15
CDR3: ASSIAGTTLRDTEAF

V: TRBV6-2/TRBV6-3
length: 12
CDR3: ASSYMLANTEAF

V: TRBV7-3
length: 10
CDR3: ASSFLNNEQF

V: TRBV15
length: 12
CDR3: ATSRVGAGYGYT

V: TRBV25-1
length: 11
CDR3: ASSDGRYYGYT

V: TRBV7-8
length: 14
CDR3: ASSLSTGQGNQPQH

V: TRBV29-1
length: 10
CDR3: SVEVEYNEQF

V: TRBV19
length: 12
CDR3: ASSTGLPQETQY

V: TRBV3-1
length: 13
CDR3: ASSQQKGLAYEQY